This T cell receptor beta chain appears in the sequencing data of a study of T cells in Graves' hyperthyroidism and ophthalmopathy. CDR1 is SGHVS, CDR2 FQNEAQ, per germline. The V and J ends lost 5 bases and 4 bases, in that order; junction bases with no gene match: 10. The CDR3 is 15 residues long. Notes on the study in general: In simple terms, a model built on 13 V-J features told ophthalmopathy apart from stable hyperthyroidism.

Patients showing uncontrolled infection, other autoimmune disease, pregnancy or lactation were ineligible. Amplified TCR beta CDR3 regions derived from RNA transcripts. The HTBI primer set drove a first-round RT-PCR of the TCR CDR3. TCRdb passed the multiplex PCR reads through MiXCR, listing each CDR3 protein once. The sample holds over 650,000 distinct CDR3 sequences, roughly 45% seen once. Points on this clonotype: The antigen is undetermined.

This clonotype originated in an adult man with Graves' disease, either hyperthyroidism or ophthalmopathy (not recorded which). Sequenced sample: peripheral blood or thyroid tissue (not recorded which). The V gene is TRBV7-8, the J gene TRBJ1-2; 7 bases line up with TRBD1. The CDR3 spells CASSLASSGGYGYTF. CDR3 nucleotides: TGTGCCAGCAGCCTCGCGAGCTCAGGGGGCTATGGCTACACCTTC.